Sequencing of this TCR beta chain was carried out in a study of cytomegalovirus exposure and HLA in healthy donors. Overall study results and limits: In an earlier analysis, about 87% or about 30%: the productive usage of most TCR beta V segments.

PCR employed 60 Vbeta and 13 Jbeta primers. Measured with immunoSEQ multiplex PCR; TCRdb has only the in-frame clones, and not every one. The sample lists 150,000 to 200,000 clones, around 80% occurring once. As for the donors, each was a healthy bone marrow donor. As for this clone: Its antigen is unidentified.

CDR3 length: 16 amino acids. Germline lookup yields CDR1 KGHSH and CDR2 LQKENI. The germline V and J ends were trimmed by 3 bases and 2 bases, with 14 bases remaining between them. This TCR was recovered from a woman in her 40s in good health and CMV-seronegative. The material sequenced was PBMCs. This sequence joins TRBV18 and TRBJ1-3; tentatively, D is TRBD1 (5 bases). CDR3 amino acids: CASSPLGQSPGNTIYF. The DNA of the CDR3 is TGTGCCAGCTCACCTCTAGGACAATCCCCTGGAAACACCATATATTTT.